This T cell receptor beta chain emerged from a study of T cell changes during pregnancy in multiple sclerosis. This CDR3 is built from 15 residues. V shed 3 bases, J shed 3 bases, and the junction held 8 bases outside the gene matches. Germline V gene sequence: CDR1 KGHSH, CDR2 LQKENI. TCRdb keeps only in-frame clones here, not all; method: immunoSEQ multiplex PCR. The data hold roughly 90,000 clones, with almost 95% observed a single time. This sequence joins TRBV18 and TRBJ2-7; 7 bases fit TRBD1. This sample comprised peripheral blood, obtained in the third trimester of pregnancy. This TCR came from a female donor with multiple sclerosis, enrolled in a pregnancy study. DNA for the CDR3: TGTGCCAGCTCACCCGGGACAGTGCCCATCTACGAGCAGTACTTC. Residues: CASSPGTVPIYEQYF. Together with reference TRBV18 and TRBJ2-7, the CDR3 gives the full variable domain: NAGVMQNPRHLVRRRGQEARLRCSPMKGHSHVYWYRQLPEEGLKFMVYLQKENIIDESGMPKERFSAEFPKEGPSILRIQQVVRGDSAAYFCASSPGTVPIYEQYFGPGTRLTVT.